The 21 T cell receptor beta chains presented below share a single source sample, sequenced in a study of memory CD4+ T cells and cytomegalovirus serostatus. The sort gate was single viable CD3+CD4+CD8-CD45RO+ cells for memory CD4+ T cells. Measured with immunoSEQ multiplex PCR; TCRdb has only the in-frame clones, and not every one. This sample has nearly 50,000 clones, with more than 70% found just once. Sequences were obtained from memory CD4+ T cells from blood. The origin of the receptors is an adult in good health and CMV-seronegative.

The V and J genes are TRBV10-3 and TRBJ2-1; the D gene is possibly TRBD2 (6 bases). CDR1 is ENHRY, CDR2 SYGVKD, per germline. V dropped 7 bases and J dropped 5 bases, with 15 bases sitting between them. The CDR3 spans 14 residues. The DNA of the CDR3 is TGTGCCATCACTAGCGATGAGGGAAACAATGAGCAGTTCTTC. The encoded protein is CAITSDEGNNEQFF.

CDR3 coding DNA: TGTGCCAGCAGCGTTCGGGGGCAGGGAAATGACGGCTACACCTTC. This sequence encodes CASSVRGQGNDGYTF. The chain carries TRBV7-9 and TRBJ1-2; possible D gene TRBD1, 6 bases. Germline-derived CDR1 and CDR2 are SEHNR and FQNEAQ (reference sequence). The ends were cut back, 5 bases at V and 8 bases at J, with 21 bases in the middle. The CDR3 has 15 amino acids. Filled out from reference TRBV7-9 and TRBJ1-2, the complete variable domain reads DTGVSQNPRHKITKRGQNVTFRCDPISEHNRLYWYRQTLGQGPEFLTYFQNEAQLEKSRLLSDRFSAERPKGSFSTLEIQRTEQGDSAMYLCASSVRGQGNDGYTFGSGTRLTVV.

The chain uses TRBV18 and TRBJ2-1, with 12 nucleotides matching TRBD1. CDR1 and CDR2 (germline): KGHSH, LQKENI. The trim removed 4 bases at V and 5 bases at J, leaving 3 bases unmatched. The CDR3 runs to 15 residues. DNA of the CDR3: TGTGCCAGCTCACTCAGGGACAGGGGGCACAATGAGCAGTTCTTC. Translation gives CASSLRDRGHNEQFF. The whole variable domain, remainder taken from reference TRBV18 and TRBJ2-1, is NAGVMQNPRHLVRRRGQEARLRCSPMKGHSHVYWYRQLPEEGLKFMVYLQKENIIDESGMPKERFSAEFPKEGPSILRIQQVVRGDSAAYFCASSLRDRGHNEQFFGPGTRLTVL.

V usage is TRBV19 and J usage is TRBJ2-7; D call uncertain. V was cut by 0 bases and J by 5 bases, with 8 bases left in between. CDR1 LNHDA and CDR2 SQIVND come from the germline V gene (reference sequence). CDR3 length equals 13 residues. The CDR3 protein is CASSIDRQNEQYF. CDR3 DNA sequence: TGTGCCAGTAGTATAGATCGTCAGAACGAGCAGTACTTC.

V and J are TRBV5-1 and TRBJ1-6; 8 bases are a match to TRBD1. This CDR3 spans 15 amino acids. V trimming: 0 bases; J trimming: 9 bases; junction bases outside the gene matches: 5. Germline lookup yields CDR1 SGHRS and CDR2 YFSETQ. CDR3 sequence (DNA): TGCGCCAGCAGCTTGGGGCAGGGGGCCGGTTCACCCCTCCACTTT. Translation gives CASSLGQGAGSPLHF.

The V and J genes are TRBV19 and TRBJ2-1; TRBD2 matches at 8 bases. The V gene's germline CDR1 is LNHDA and CDR2 SQIVND (reference sequence). This CDR3 is 15 amino acids long. V trimming: 7 bases; J trimming: 0 bases; junction bases outside the gene matches: 5. CDR3 nucleotide sequence: TGTGCCAGTATGGCTAGCGGGTTCTCCTACAATGAGCAGTTCTTC. Its translation: CASMASGFSYNEQFF.

This chain links TRBV18 with TRBJ2-7, with a tentative D call TRBD2 (6 bases). The CDR3 runs 15 residues. CDR1 is KGHSH and CDR2 is LQKENI in the germline V gene. The V and J ends lost 3 bases and 0 bases respectively, with 12 bases between them. CDR3 bases: TGTGCCAGCTCACCGCCGGGGGTTAGCTCCTACGAGCAGTACTTC. It encodes CASSPPGVSSYEQYF.

The V gene is TRBV6-1, the J gene TRBJ2-7; D is undetermined. V was trimmed by 1 base and J by 3 bases, leaving 4 bases between them. Germline V CDR1 and CDR2: MNHNS, SASEGT. The CDR3 is made up of 12 amino acids. For the CDR3, the DNA is TGTGCCAGCAGTGAAGTAGGCTACGAGCAGTACTTC. Protein sequence: CASSEVGYEQYF.

The rearrangement links TRBV5-1 to TRBJ2-5; no definite D call. In germline, CDR1 is SGHRS, CDR2 YFSETQ. The V gene lost 2 bases and the J gene lost 4 bases, with 12 bases spanning the gap. This CDR3 has 14 residues. The CDR3 spells CASSFGDMGETQYF. The CDR3 DNA reads TGCGCCAGCAGCTTCGGCGATATGGGAGAGACCCAGTACTTC.

The V gene is TRBV11-2, the J gene TRBJ2-3, with 7 bases lining up with TRBD2. This CDR3 is built from 15 residues. The germline V gene has CDR1 SGHAT and CDR2 FQNNGV. V shed 2 bases and J 2 bases; nucleotides not matched to a gene: 4. The CDR3 loop reads CASSLQGGVTDTQYF. The CDR3 DNA is TGTGCCAGCAGCTTACAGGGAGGGGTCACAGATACGCAGTATTTT.

The chain joins TRBV29-1 to TRBJ2-7; TRBD2 agrees at 11 bases. This CDR3 has 13 residues. From germline, CDR1 is SQVTM and CDR2 ANQGSEA. The V and J ends lost 4 bases and 2 bases, in that order; junction bases with no gene match: 1. CDR3 in amino acids: CSVGGLAAYEQYF. DNA of the CDR3: TGCAGCGTTGGGGGACTAGCGGCCTACGAGCAGTACTTC.

This chain joins TRBV27 and TRBJ2-7; a possible D gene is TRBD2 (5 bases). This CDR3 region has 20 residues. CDR1 MNHEY and CDR2 SMNVEV come from the germline V gene (reference sequence). V gave up 6 bases and J gave up 1 base, with 31 bases separating them. CDR3 coding DNA: TGTGCCAGCAGCCCTGACTATTCCCTTTATCTACGCACTAGGTCCTACGAGCAGTACTTC. Translating gives CASSPDYSLYLRTRSYEQYF.

This clone has only one observation. The rearrangement links TRBV10-3 to TRBJ1-2, with a possible D match to TRBD1 (6 bases). The CDR3 covers 13 residues. Trimming stripped 7 bases from V and 5 bases from J, with 14 bases between. CDR1 is ENHRY, CDR2 SYGVKD, per germline. The CDR3 protein is CAIMGQESYGYTF. DNA of the CDR3: TGTGCCATCATGGGACAAGAGAGTTATGGCTACACCTTC.

The V gene is TRBV25-1, the J gene TRBJ1-3; a weak D match, TRBD1 (5 bases). CDR1 and CDR2 (germline): MGHDK, SYGVNS. There are 15 residues in the CDR3. Between the trimmed V and J ends, which lost 1 base and 2 bases, there was a span of 9 bases. The CDR3 DNA sequence: TGTGCCAGCAGTGAATTGGGGCCGACTGGAAACACCATATATTTT. This encodes CASSELGPTGNTIYF. Full variable domain (missing parts from reference TRBV25-1 and TRBJ1-3): EADIYQTPRYLVIGTGKKITLECSQTMGHDKMYWYQQDPGMELHLIHYSYGVNSTEKGDLSSESTVSRIRTEHFPLTLESARPSHTSQYLCASSELGPTGNTIYFGEGSWLTVV.

The V call is TRBV9, the J call TRBJ2-2, with TRBD1 as a possible D gene (5 bases). The ends were cut back, 6 bases at V and 7 bases at J, with 22 bases in the middle. CDR1 SGDLS and CDR2 YYNGEE come from the germline V gene. The CDR3 contains 16 residues. The CDR3 region is CASNLHPLQGHGELFF. For the CDR3, the DNA is TGTGCCAGCAACCTCCACCCATTGCAGGGTCACGGGGAGCTGTTTTTT. Supplemented by reference TRBV9 and TRBJ2-2, the full variable domain reads DSGVTQTPKHLITATGQRVTLRCSPRSGDLSVYWYQQSLDQGLQFLIQYYNGEERAKGNILERFSAQQFPDLHSELNLSSLELGDSALYFCASNLHPLQGHGELFFGEGSRLTVL.

As regards this clone: The sample carries other DNA sequences with the same CDR3. V is TRBV5-1 and J is TRBJ2-3, with 7 bases that match TRBD1. J was trimmed by 2 bases and V by 0 bases; bases with no gene match: 6. The CDR3 length is 16 residues. The V gene's germline CDR1 is SGHRS and CDR2 YFSETQ. In nucleotides, the CDR3 is TGCGCCAGCAGCTTGGAAGGGGGCTTATTCACAGATACGCAGTATTTT. It yields the protein CASSLEGGLFTDTQYF.

The chain couples TRBV11-3 to TRBJ2-2; tentatively, D is TRBD1 (5 bases). Germline lookup yields CDR1 SGHNT and CDR2 YENEEA. This CDR3 region has 15 residues. V lost 5 bases, J lost 0 bases, and 10 bases lay in between. Here the CDR3 reads CASSPIGANTGELFF. As DNA, the CDR3 is TGTGCCAGCAGCCCTATAGGGGCGAACACCGGGGAGCTGTTTTTT. The full variable domain, with the rest looked up from reference TRBV11-3 and TRBJ2-2, is EAGVVQSPRYKIIEKKQPVAFWCNPISGHNTLYWYLQNLGQGPELLIRYENEEAVDDSQLPKDRFSAERLKGVDSTLKIQPAELGDSAVYLCASSPIGANTGELFFGEGSRLTVL.

The V and J genes are TRBV6-5 and TRBJ1-5; D gene uncertain. V was cut by 2 bases and J by 0 bases, with 2 bases left in between. This CDR3 has 13 residues. Per germline, CDR1 MNHEY and CDR2 SVGAGI. The CDR3 bases are TGTGCCAGCAGTTACCGTAGCAATCAGCCCCAGCATTTT. This codes for CASSYRSNQPQHF.

The V and J genes are TRBV6-5 and TRBJ1-1, with D possibly TRBD1 on 6 matching bases. The CDR3 spans 13 residues. The germline V and J ends were trimmed by 5 bases and 5 bases, with 12 bases remaining between them. The V gene's germline CDR1 is MNHEY and CDR2 SVGAGI. The chain's CDR3 is CASSGRGRTEAFF. As DNA, the CDR3 is TGTGCCAGCAGTGGAAGGGGGAGGACTGAAGCTTTCTTT.

This clone occurred once. The chain uses TRBV29-1 and TRBJ2-4; perhaps D is TRBD1 or TRBD2 (5 bases each). This CDR3 spans 11 amino acids. Germline values: CDR1 SQVTM, CDR2 ANQGSEA. V lost 0 bases to trimming and J lost 8 bases, with 5 bases between them. The CDR3 sequence: CSVEEGDIQYF. In DNA, the CDR3 is TGCAGCGTTGAAGAGGGGGACATTCAGTACTTC.

The J gene is TRBJ1-1, the V gene TRBV5-4; D is perhaps TRBD1 (5 bases). The V gene lost 4 bases and the J gene lost 4 bases, with 14 bases spanning the gap. This CDR3 comprises 14 residues. Looked up from germline, CDR1 is SGHNT and CDR2 is YYREEE (reference sequence). The CDR3 DNA follows: TGTGCCAGCAGCCTCAGGGATCTGGCCACTGAAGCTTTCTTT. It codes for CASSLRDLATEAFF.